Below, 24 T cell receptor beta chains from the same sample are listed, as sequenced in a study of cytomegalovirus exposure and HLA in healthy donors. 60 Vbeta and 13 Jbeta primers were used in PCR. Libraries were prepared by immunoSEQ multiplex PCR; TCRdb keeps only in-frame clonotypes and omits some of them. The table lists tens of thousands of clones, 80% to 90% of them singletons. The sequenced sample was PBMCs. The receptors were sampled from a woman in her 40s in good health and CMV-seropositive.

This rearrangement joins TRBV5-4 to TRBJ1-1, with D uncertain. V was trimmed by 2 bases and J by 7 bases, leaving 18 bases between them. This CDR3 is 15 amino acids long. Germline V gene sequence: CDR1 SGHNT, CDR2 YYREEE (reference sequence). The CDR3 DNA reads TGTGCCAGCAGCTTCCGTCGAGTGTCCCCGATTGAAGCTTTCTTT. Translating gives CASSFRRVSPIEAFF.

The chain employs TRBV5-6 and TRBJ1-2; D might be TRBD1 (6 bases). Germline CDR1 SGHDT, CDR2 YYEEEE. V lost 4 bases, J lost 8 bases, and 18 bases lay in between. The CDR3 covers 14 residues. The CDR3, as DNA: TGTGCCAGCAGCGTCGACAGGACCCTTGGGGGCTACACCTTC. It specifies CASSVDRTLGGYTF.

The rearrangement uses TRBV27 and TRBJ2-1; 9 bases line up with TRBD2. The length of the CDR3 is 15 residues. The V segment lost 3 bases and the J segment 10 bases; nucleotides outside the gene matches: 10. Germline CDR1 and CDR2: MNHEY and SMNVEV (reference sequence). The DNA of the CDR3 is TGTGCCAGCAGTTTTTGGCGGGGGGGCGGGGGGGAGCAGTTCTTC. This encodes CASSFWRGGGGEQFF.

The V call is TRBV7-2, the J call TRBJ2-1; D possibly corresponds to TRBD1 (5 bases). Per the germline V gene, CDR1 is SGHTA and CDR2 is FQGNSA. This CDR3 comprises 15 residues. Between the trimmed V and J ends, which lost 1 base and 0 bases, there was a span of 7 bases. Written as DNA, the CDR3 is TGTGCCAGCAGCTTAGTTGGGGCCTCCTACAATGAGCAGTTCTTC. Its translation: CASSLVGASYNEQFF.

The chain has TRBV20-1 and TRBJ1-6; weak D call: TRBD1 (5 bases). The CDR3 contains 11 residues. From germline, CDR1 is DFQATT and CDR2 SNEGSKA (reference sequence). V was clipped by 2 bases and J by 9 bases, with 5 bases between them. CDR3 nucleotides: TGCAGTGCTAGACAGGGTTCACCCCTCCACTTT. Translating gives CSARQGSPLHF.

The V and J genes are TRBV10-3 and TRBJ2-1; the D is unclear. V lost 6 bases and J lost 5, with 20 bases in between. This CDR3 region has 16 residues. CDR1 and CDR2 (germline): ENHRY, SYGVKD. Written as DNA, the CDR3 is TGTGCCATCAGCCCCGTGACCCCCGCAGAGGACAATGAGCAGTTCTTC. Encoded protein: CAISPVTPAEDNEQFF.

This clone was recorded once. This chain links TRBV27 with TRBJ2-7; 9 nucleotides agree with TRBD1. J lost 6 bases, V lost 5 bases, and 11 bases had no gene match. CDR1 is MNHEY, CDR2 SMNVEV, per germline (reference sequence). The CDR3 length is 15 residues. The CDR3 protein is CASSPPPDRGGEQYF. For the CDR3, the DNA is TGTGCCAGCAGTCCTCCCCCGGACAGGGGAGGCGAGCAGTACTTC.

The chain is built from TRBV2 and TRBJ1-5; a weak D match, TRBD1 (6 bases). Germline CDR1 SNHLY, CDR2 FYNNEI. This CDR3 spans 14 amino acids. The ends were cut back, 2 bases at V and 6 bases at J, with 11 bases in the middle. The CDR3 protein is CASSENQGSQPQHF. The CDR3, as DNA: TGTGCCAGCAGTGAAAACCAGGGGAGTCAGCCCCAGCATTTT. The full variable domain, rest sourced from reference TRBV2 and TRBJ1-5, is EPEVTQTPSHQVTQMGQEVILRCVPISNHLYFYWYRQILGQKVEFLVSFYNNEISEKSEIFDDQFSVERPDGSNFTLKIRSTKLEDSAMYFCASSENQGSQPQHFGDGTRLSIL.

V and J are TRBV27 and TRBJ2-5, with D perhaps TRBD1 (7 bases). Germline V gene sequence: CDR1 MNHEY, CDR2 SMNVEV (reference sequence). This CDR3 is 14 amino acids long. The V gene lost 0 bases and the J gene lost 5 bases, with 10 bases spanning the gap. CDR3 DNA: TGTGCCAGCAGTTTATCAGCAGGGGGGGAGACCCAGTACTTC. Its translation: CASSLSAGGETQYF.

With regard to this clone: One end of the junction is discordant with germline, which a read error may explain. The chain uses TRBV5-1 and TRBJ1-2; 9 bases align to TRBD1. There are 12 residues in the CDR3. Germline-derived CDR1 and CDR2 are SGHRS and YFSETQ. The CDR3 coding sequence is TGCGCCAGCAGTTTGGGACAGGGAGCCTACACCTTC. Protein: CASSLGQGAYTF.

V usage is TRBV2 and J usage is TRBJ2-7; D might be TRBD1 (5 bases). The CDR3 is 13 residues long. The ends were cut back, 7 bases at V and 0 bases at J, with 10 bases in the middle. Germline CDR1 is SNHLY and CDR2 is FYNNEI. This CDR3 is CASMDNGSYEQYF. The CDR3 nucleotides are TGTGCCAGCATGGACAACGGCTCCTACGAGCAGTACTTC.

The chain has TRBV7-9 and TRBJ2-4; D is perhaps TRBD1 (5 bases). The germline V gene has CDR1 SEHNR and CDR2 FQNEAQ (reference sequence). The CDR3 sequence is 15 residues long. V shed 1 base and J shed 8 bases, with 15 bases lying between them. CDR3 nucleotides: TGTGCCAGCAGCTTAGGGAGACACAGGACGGACATTCAGTACTTC. Translation: CASSLGRHRTDIQYF.

V gene TRBV27 combines with J gene TRBJ1-2; 11 bases line up with TRBD1. CDR1 MNHEY and CDR2 SMNVEV come from the germline V gene (reference sequence). The CDR3 is 15 residues long. Trimming removed 5 bases from V and 7 bases from J; junction bases left unmatched: 9. CDR3 loop: CASSPGQGALGGYTF. CDR3 DNA sequence: TGTGCCAGCAGTCCAGGACAGGGGGCGCTAGGTGGCTACACCTTC.

V gene TRBV5-8 combines with J gene TRBJ1-4, with D unresolved. CDR1 is SGHTS and CDR2 is YDEGEE in the germline V gene. The CDR3 extends over 14 amino acids. Trimming shortened V by 4 bases and J by 7 bases, and 14 bases separated the two germline ends. The CDR3 nucleotides are TGTGCCAGCAGCCGAGGGATTTCTTCTGAAAAACTGTTTTTT. Translation: CASSRGISSEKLFF.

J is TRBJ2-1 and V is TRBV7-2; the D gene is possibly TRBD2 (6 bases). The V end lost 4 bases, the J end lost 10 bases, and 17 bases lay between the germline ends. CDR1 SGHTA and CDR2 FQGNSA come from the germline V gene. This CDR3 comprises 14 residues. The CDR3 DNA reads as TGTGCCAGCAGCTCGGGACTCCCAATAGACGAGCAGTTCTTC. Its translation: CASSSGLPIDEQFF.

This clone was found a few times. The chain employs TRBV13 and TRBJ2-2; possible D gene TRBD1, 5 bases. Trimming stripped 2 bases from V and 5 bases from J, with 9 bases between. This CDR3 is built from 14 residues. Germline V gene lookup returns CDR1 PRHDT and CDR2 FYEKMQ (reference sequence). DNA of the CDR3: TGTGCCAGCAGCTTAAGCCCAGGGACCGGGGAGCTGTTTTTT. Translated: CASSLSPGTGELFF.

The chain links TRBV19 to TRBJ1-2; tentative D call: TRBD1 (5 bases). CDR3 size: 15 residues. V was clipped by 8 bases and J by 6 bases, with 22 bases between them. Per the germline V gene, CDR1 is LNHDA and CDR2 is SQIVND (reference sequence). This CDR3 is CASSNSWTSSHGYTF. The CDR3 nucleotides are TGTGCCAGTTCCAACAGCTGGACATCCTCTCATGGCTACACCTTC.

This clone was detected only once. The chain combines TRBV6-6 with TRBJ2-7, with D hard to call. The germline CDR1 and CDR2 sequences are MNHNY and SVGAGI (reference sequence). The CDR3 totals 11 residues. V gave up 6 bases and J gave up 2 bases, with 5 bases separating them. DNA of the CDR3: TGTGCCAGCAGCCAGGCCTACGAGCAGTACTTC. This translates into CASSQAYEQYF.

This clone was observed a handful of times. The genes are TRBV19 and TRBJ1-1, with 11 nucleotides matching TRBD1. CDR1 and CDR2 (germline): LNHDA, SQIVND (reference sequence). This CDR3 has 18 amino acids. V trimming: 6 bases; J trimming: 1 base; junction bases outside the gene matches: 13. CDR3 in DNA: TGTGCCAGTAGCAAGAGGACAGGGGGCGCGAGCCCGAACACTGAAGCTTTCTTT. As protein: CASSKRTGGASPNTEAFF.

This clone was picked up a small number of times. This chain uses TRBV21-1 with TRBJ2-6; the D call of TRBD2 is as the table states it, not checked on the DNA. TRBV21-1 represents a pseudogene. The CDR3 extends over 12 amino acids. The CDR3 DNA sequence: TGTGCCAGACCCGACGGGAGCGGCGTCCTGACTTTC. Translated: CARPDGSGVLTF.

V usage is TRBV29-1 and J usage is TRBJ2-2; D may be TRBD1 (6 bases). V lost 4 bases, J lost 7 bases, and 16 bases lay in between. This CDR3 spans 14 amino acids. Germline V gives CDR1 SQVTM, CDR2 ANQGSEA. The CDR3 here is CSVASRGSGGELFF. The CDR3 DNA follows: TGCAGCGTTGCTAGTAGGGGGTCTGGCGGGGAGCTGTTTTTT.

This clone was seen a single time. J is TRBJ2-5 and V is TRBV28; 8 bases agree with TRBD1. Germline trimming cut 2 bases from V and 4 bases from J; bases unmatched to any gene: 6. The CDR3 runs to 15 residues. Germline CDR1 reads MDHEN; CDR2 reads SYDVKM. The CDR3 here is CASSLQGAGGETQYF. CDR3 DNA sequence: TGTGCCAGCAGTTTACAGGGGGCCGGTGGAGAGACCCAGTACTTC.

This chain uses TRBV11-2 with TRBJ1-2, with D possibly TRBD1 on 6 matching bases. Germline V gene data show CDR1 as SGHAT and CDR2 as FQNNGV. The CDR3 has 15 amino acids. The V and J ends lost 5 bases and 5 bases respectively, with 18 bases between them. CDR3 sequence: CASSPTTGRSYGYTF. CDR3 DNA: TGTGCCAGCAGCCCGACGACAGGCCGCTCTTATGGCTACACCTTC.

Here the CDR3 reads CASSLATDQPQHF. Written as DNA, the CDR3 is TGTGCCAGCAGCTTAGCGACAGATCAGCCCCAGCATTTT. The chain is built from TRBV11-2 and TRBJ1-5, with D perhaps TRBD1 (5 bases). The CDR3 covers 13 residues. V was trimmed by 1 base and J by 5 bases, leaving 6 bases between them. Germline CDR1 SGHAT, CDR2 FQNNGV.